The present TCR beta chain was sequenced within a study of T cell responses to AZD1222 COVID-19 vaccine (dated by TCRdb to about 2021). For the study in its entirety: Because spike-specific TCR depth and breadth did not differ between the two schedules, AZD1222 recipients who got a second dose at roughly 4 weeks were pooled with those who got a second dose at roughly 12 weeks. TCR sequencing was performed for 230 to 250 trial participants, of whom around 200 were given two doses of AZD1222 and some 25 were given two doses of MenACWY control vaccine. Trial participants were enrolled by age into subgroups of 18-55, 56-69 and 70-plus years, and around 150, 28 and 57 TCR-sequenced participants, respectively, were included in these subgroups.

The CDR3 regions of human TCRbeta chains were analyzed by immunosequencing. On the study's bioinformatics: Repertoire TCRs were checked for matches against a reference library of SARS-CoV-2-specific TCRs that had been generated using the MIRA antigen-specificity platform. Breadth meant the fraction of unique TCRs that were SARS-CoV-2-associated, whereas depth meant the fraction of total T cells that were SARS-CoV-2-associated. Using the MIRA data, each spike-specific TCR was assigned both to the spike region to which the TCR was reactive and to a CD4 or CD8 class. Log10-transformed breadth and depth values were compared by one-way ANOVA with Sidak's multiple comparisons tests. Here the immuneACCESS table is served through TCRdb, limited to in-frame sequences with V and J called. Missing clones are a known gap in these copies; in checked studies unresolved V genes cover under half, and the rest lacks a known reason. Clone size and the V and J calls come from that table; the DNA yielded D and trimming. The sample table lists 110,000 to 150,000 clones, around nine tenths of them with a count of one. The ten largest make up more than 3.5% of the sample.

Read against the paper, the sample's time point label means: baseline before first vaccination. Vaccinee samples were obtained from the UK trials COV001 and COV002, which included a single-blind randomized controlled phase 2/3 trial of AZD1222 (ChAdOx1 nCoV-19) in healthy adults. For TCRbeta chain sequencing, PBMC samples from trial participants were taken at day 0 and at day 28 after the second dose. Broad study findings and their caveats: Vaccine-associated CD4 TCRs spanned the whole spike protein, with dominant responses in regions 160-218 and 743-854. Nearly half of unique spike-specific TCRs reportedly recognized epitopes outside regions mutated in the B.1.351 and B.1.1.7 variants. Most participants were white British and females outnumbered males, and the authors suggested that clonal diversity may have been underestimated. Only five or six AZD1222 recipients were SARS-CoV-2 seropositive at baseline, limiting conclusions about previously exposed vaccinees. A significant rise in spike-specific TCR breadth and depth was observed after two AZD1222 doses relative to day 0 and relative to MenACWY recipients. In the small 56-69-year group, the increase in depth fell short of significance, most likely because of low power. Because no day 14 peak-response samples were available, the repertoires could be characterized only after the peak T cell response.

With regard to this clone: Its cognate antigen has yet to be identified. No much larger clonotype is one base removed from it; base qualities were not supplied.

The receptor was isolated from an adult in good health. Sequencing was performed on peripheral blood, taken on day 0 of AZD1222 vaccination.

The DNA sequence is given as TGTGCCAGCAGCTGGGGGCTCCGGGACGACGGGGAGCTGTTTTTT. Its protein is CASSWGLRDDGELFF. The rearranged segments are TRBV5-8 and TRBJ2-2; the D gene is perhaps TRBD1, from 6 matching bases. Via the germline V gene, CDR1 is SGHTS and CDR2 YDEGEE. V gives up 3 bases and J gives up 7 bases, and the segment between their germline ends measures 16 bases. The CDR3 contains 15 residues, cysteine and phenylalanine counted. Here the CDR3 DNA is all that survives: 45 bases in frame from base 1.